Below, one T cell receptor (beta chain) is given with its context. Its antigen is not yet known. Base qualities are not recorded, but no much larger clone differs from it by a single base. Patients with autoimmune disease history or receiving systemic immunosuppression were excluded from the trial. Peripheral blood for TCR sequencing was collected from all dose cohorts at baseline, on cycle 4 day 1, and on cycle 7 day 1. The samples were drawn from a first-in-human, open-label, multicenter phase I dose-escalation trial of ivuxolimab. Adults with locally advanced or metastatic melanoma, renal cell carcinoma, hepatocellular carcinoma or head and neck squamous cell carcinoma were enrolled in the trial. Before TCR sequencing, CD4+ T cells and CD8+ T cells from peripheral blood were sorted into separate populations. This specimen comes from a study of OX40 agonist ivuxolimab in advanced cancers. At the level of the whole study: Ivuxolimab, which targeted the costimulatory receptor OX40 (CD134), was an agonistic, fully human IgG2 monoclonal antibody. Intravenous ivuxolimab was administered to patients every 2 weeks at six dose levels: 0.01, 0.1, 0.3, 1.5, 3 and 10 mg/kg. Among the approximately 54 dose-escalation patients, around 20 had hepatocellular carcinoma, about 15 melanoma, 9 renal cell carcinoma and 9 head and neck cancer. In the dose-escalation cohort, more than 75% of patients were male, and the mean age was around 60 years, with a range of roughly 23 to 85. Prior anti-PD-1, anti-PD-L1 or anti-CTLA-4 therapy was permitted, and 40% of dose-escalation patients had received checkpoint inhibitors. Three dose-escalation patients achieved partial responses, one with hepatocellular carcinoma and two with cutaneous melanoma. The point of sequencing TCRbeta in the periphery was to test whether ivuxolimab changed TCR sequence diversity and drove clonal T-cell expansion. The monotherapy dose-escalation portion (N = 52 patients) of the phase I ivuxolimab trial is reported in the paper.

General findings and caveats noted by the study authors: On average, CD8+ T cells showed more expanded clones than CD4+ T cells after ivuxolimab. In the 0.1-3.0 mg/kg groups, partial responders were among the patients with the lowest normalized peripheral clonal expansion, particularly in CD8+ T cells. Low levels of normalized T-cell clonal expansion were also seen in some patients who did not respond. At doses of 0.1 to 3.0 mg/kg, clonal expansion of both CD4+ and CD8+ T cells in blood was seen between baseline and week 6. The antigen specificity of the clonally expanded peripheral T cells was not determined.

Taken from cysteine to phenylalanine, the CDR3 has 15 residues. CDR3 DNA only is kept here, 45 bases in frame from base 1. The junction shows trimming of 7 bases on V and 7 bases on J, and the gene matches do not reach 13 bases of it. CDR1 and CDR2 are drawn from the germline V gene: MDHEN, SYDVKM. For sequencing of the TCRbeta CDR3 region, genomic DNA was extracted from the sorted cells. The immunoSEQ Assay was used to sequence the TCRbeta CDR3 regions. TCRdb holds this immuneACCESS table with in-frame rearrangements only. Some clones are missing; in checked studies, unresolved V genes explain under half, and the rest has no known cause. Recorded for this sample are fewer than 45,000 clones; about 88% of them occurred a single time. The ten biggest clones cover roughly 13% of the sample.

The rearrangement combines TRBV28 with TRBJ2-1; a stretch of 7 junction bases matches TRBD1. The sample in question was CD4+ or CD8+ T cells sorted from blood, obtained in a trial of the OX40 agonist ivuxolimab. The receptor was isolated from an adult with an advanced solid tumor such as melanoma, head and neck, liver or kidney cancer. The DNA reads TGTGCCAGCACCCTAAGACCTTTGACAGGGAATGAGCAGTTCTTC. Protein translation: CASTLRPLTGNEQFF.